These 22 T cell receptor beta chains share one sample of origin, sequenced in a study of blood T cells in healthy people across ages. It was with a sample-barcoded 5' primer and a J-beta primer mix that a second PCR of roughly 7 to 11 cycles was run. One entry per CDR3 protein results from TCRdb running MiXCR on the 5' RACE reads. The sample lists some 1 million distinct CDR3 sequences, 35% to 50% seen once, with approximately 17% in the top ten. The sequenced sample was blood. These receptors were obtained from a woman aged 60-75 years in good health.

As regards this clonotype: This may arise from a read error, as a much more abundant clone is one base away. The chain carries TRBV20-1 and TRBJ2-1; no firm D call. The DNA end is more similar to TRBJ2-7, so the J call may be wrong. This CDR3 region has 14 residues. CDR1 and CDR2 from the germline V gene are DFQATT and SNEGSKA (reference sequence). The chain's CDR3 is CSAVRTSTYNEQYF. CDR3 nucleotide sequence: TGCAGTGCTGTTCGGACGAGCACCTACAATGAGCAGTACTTC.

This clonotype was seen many times. The chain combines TRBV4-2 with TRBJ1-6; TRBD1 matches 7 bases. The germline gives CDR1 LGHNA, CDR2 YNFKEQ. This CDR3 contains 14 residues. With V trimmed by 4 bases and J by 7 bases, 4 bases remained unmatched. CDR3 DNA sequence: TGTGCCAGCAGCCTCGGGACAGCGAATTCACCCCTCCACTTT. Translation: CASSLGTANSPLHF.

This chain links TRBV27 with TRBJ1-2; D gene ambiguous. Trimming left V 6 bases short and J 1 base short, with 15 bases between. The CDR3 is 15 amino acids. CDR1 MNHEY and CDR2 SMNVEV come from the germline V gene (reference sequence). DNA for the CDR3: TGTGCCAGCAGCCAGTATCGGACGGTTAACTATGGCTACACCTTC. Its protein is CASSQYRTVNYGYTF.

This clonotype showed up just a few times. A much larger clone differs by one base, so this may be a read error. The chain couples TRBV7-2 to TRBJ2-5; D remains ambiguous. CDR3 length equals 14 residues. The germline CDR1 and CDR2 sequences are SGHTA and FQGNSA. The V gene lost 5 bases and the J gene lost 4 bases, with 14 bases spanning the gap. The CDR3 DNA follows: TGTGCCAGCAGCGTAGTGGGGATGCGAGAGACCCAGTACTTC. It specifies CASSVVGMRETQYF.

CDR3 sequence (DNA): TGTGCCAGCAGCTTGGGACAGGCTTATAATTCACCCCTCCACTTT. Residues: CASSLGQAYNSPLHF. The chain employs TRBV7-3 and TRBJ1-6; 8 bases align to TRBD1. Germline CDR1 and CDR2: SGHTA and FQGTGA. V lost 3 bases to trimming and J lost 4 bases; unmatched junction nucleotides: 2. The CDR3 is made up of 15 amino acids.

The CDR3 sequence: CASDTGEANEQFF. Written as DNA, the CDR3 is TGTGCCAGCGATACCGGGGAGGCCAATGAGCAGTTCTTC. The chain is built from TRBV5-6 and TRBJ2-1, with D maybe TRBD2 (6 bases). The CDR3 is 13 residues long. Germline CDR1 and CDR2: SGHDT and YYEEEE. V lost 7 bases and J 6 bases, leaving 14 bases between the germline ends.

This chain joins TRBV20-1 and TRBJ2-3, with 8 bases identical to TRBD2. V lost 1 base, J lost 6 bases, and 6 bases stayed unmatched. Germline CDR1 is DFQATT and CDR2 is SNEGSKA (reference sequence). This CDR3 region has 14 residues. The DNA of the CDR3 is TGCAGTGCTAGAGTACCGGGACTAGTGGATACGCAGTATTTT. Its protein product is CSARVPGLVDTQYF.

J is TRBJ1-1 and V is TRBV5-1; the D gene is possibly TRBD1 (5 bases). The CDR3 consists of 14 residues. V was cut by 2 bases and J by 2 bases, with 10 bases left in between. Germline V gene data show CDR1 as SGHRS and CDR2 as YFSETQ. The CDR3 loop reads CASSFQGYNTEAFF. Written as DNA, the CDR3 is TGCGCCAGCAGCTTTCAGGGTTATAACACTGAAGCTTTCTTT. Full variable domain (rest looked up from reference TRBV5-1 and TRBJ1-1): KAGVTQTPRYLIKTRGQQVTLSCSPISGHRSVSWYQQTPGQGLQFLFEYFSETQRNKGNFPGRFSGRQFSNSRSEMNVSTLELGDSALYLCASSFQGYNTEAFFGQGTRLTVV.

A few counts support this clonotype. The V gene is TRBV13, the J gene TRBJ2-1, with 8 bases that match TRBD2. Germline CDR1 reads PRHDT; CDR2 reads FYEKMQ (reference sequence). V lost 5 bases, J lost 4 bases, and 10 bases stayed unmatched. The CDR3 is made up of 16 amino acids. CDR3 residues: CASSPRVAGRYNEQFF. The CDR3 DNA follows: TGTGCCAGCAGCCCCCGAGTAGCGGGACGGTACAATGAGCAGTTCTTC.

The V call is TRBV19, the J call TRBJ2-1; D tentatively reads TRBD1 or TRBD2 (5 bases each). CDR3 length: 16 amino acids. CDR1 is LNHDA, CDR2 SQIVND, per germline (reference sequence). V gave up 6 bases and J gave up 6 bases, with 21 bases separating them. CDR3 nucleotides: TGTGCCAGTAGCCCGGGGACCCACGGACGGGGCAATGAGCAGTTCTTC. As protein: CASSPGTHGRGNEQFF. Filled out from reference TRBV19 and TRBJ2-1, the complete variable domain reads DGGITQSPKYLFRKEGQNVTLSCEQNLNHDAMYWYRQDPGQGLRLIYYSQIVNDFQKGDIAEGYSVSREKKESFPLTVTSAQKNPTAFYLCASSPGTHGRGNEQFFGPGTRLTVL.

The V call is TRBV2, the J call TRBJ2-1; TRBD1 matches 8 bases. J gave up 3 bases and V 4 bases, and 5 bases lay outside the gene matches. The CDR3 covers 15 residues. The V gene's germline CDR1 is SNHLY and CDR2 FYNNEI. The CDR3 region has the DNA TGTGCCAGCAGTGTAGGGACAGGTAGCTACAATGAGCAGTTCTTC. Translation: CASSVGTGSYNEQFF.

J is TRBJ2-7 and V is TRBV29-1, with 8 bases fitting TRBD2. CDR1 and CDR2 (germline): SQVTM, ANQGSEA. The CDR3 length is 14 residues. V lost 6 bases and J lost 9; bases outside the gene matches: 16. The DNA for the CDR3 is TGCAGCGTGTCGGGAGGGACACTTGTCTGGGGGCAGTACTTC. This translates into CSVSGGTLVWGQYF.

V and J are TRBV10-3 and TRBJ2-7, with 7 bases fitting TRBD1. The V and J ends lost 7 bases and 3 bases, in that order; junction bases with no gene match: 12. The CDR3 is 15 amino acids. Germline lookup yields CDR1 ENHRY and CDR2 SYGVKD. CDR3 amino acids: CAIMLFRDRVYEQYF. The DNA for the CDR3 is TGTGCCATCATGTTGTTCCGGGACAGAGTCTACGAGCAGTACTTC.

The chain employs TRBV10-1 and TRBJ2-7; D tentatively reads TRBD1 or TRBD2 (5 bases each). Germline V gene data show CDR1 as WNHNN and CDR2 as SYGVQD (reference sequence). V gave up 5 bases and J gave up 7 bases, with 12 bases separating them. This CDR3 contains 12 residues. CDR3 nucleotides: TGCGCCAGCAGTCCGGGACGGCTGGAGCAGTACTTC. This encodes CASSPGRLEQYF.

This clonotype showed up just a few times. V and J are TRBV6-6 and TRBJ2-6; D is uncertain. The germline V gene has CDR1 MNHNY and CDR2 SVGAGI (reference sequence). With 2 bases removed from V and 3 bases from J, the gap between germline ends came to 11 bases. The CDR3 totals 16 residues. The CDR3 spells CASSYTTDGGANVLTF. CDR3 coding DNA: TGTGCCAGCAGTTACACGACTGACGGTGGGGCCAACGTCCTGACTTTC.

This clonotype was counted between two and nine times. CDR3 residues: CSARDSASPHAEQFF. The CDR3 DNA sequence: TGCAGTGCTAGAGATTCGGCTAGCCCTCACGCTGAGCAGTTCTTC. The J gene is TRBJ2-1, the V gene TRBV20-1; maybe TRBD2 (5 bases). The CDR3 spans 15 residues. The ends were cut back, 0 bases at V and 9 bases at J, with 18 bases in the middle. Per the germline V gene, CDR1 is DFQATT and CDR2 is SNEGSKA (reference sequence).

The chain uses TRBV20-1 and TRBJ2-1; D gene unclear. V was shortened by 6 bases and J by 4 bases, with 19 bases between the two germline ends. The germline gives CDR1 DFQATT, CDR2 SNEGSKA (reference sequence). The CDR3 has 15 amino acids. The DNA of the CDR3 is TGCAGTGCCAGAAGACCCACCAACCTATACAATGAGCAGTTCTTC. Amino acid sequence: CSARRPTNLYNEQFF.

This clonotype was detected once. The chain uses TRBV18 and TRBJ2-1; TRBD2 aligns across 12 bases. The germline V gene has CDR1 KGHSH and CDR2 LQKENI. Trimming removed 3 bases from V and 2 bases from J; junction bases left unmatched: 20. This CDR3 spans 22 amino acids. CDR3 DNA sequence: TGTGCCAGCTCACCCGTCCCCCTCTTGGCTAGCGGGAGGGGTGTCGCCTACAATGAGCAGTTCTTC. It codes for CASSPVPLLASGRGVAYNEQFF. The variable domain in full, with the rest retrieved from reference TRBV18 and TRBJ2-1, is NAGVMQNPRHLVRRRGQEARLRCSPMKGHSHVYWYRQLPEEGLKFMVYLQKENIIDESGMPKERFSAEFPKEGPSILRIQQVVRGDSAAYFCASSPVPLLASGRGVAYNEQFFGPGTRLTVL.

This clonotype was seen repeatedly, ten times or more. The chain couples TRBV3-1 to TRBJ2-3, with D unclear. CDR3 length equals 12 residues. V was trimmed by 1 base and J by 5 bases, leaving 4 bases between them. Germline V CDR1 and CDR2: LGHDT, YNNKEL (reference sequence). This CDR3 reads CASSQAGDTQYF. The CDR3 coding sequence is TGTGCCAGCAGCCAAGCGGGAGATACGCAGTATTTT.

The J gene is TRBJ1-3, the V gene TRBV7-2; tentative D call: TRBD1 (5 bases). Trimming removed 1 base from V and 0 bases from J, with 13 bases in between. CDR1 SGHTA and CDR2 FQGNSA come from the germline V gene. The CDR3 spans 17 residues. For the CDR3, the DNA is TGTGCCAGCAGCTTAGGCACGGGACCGAGCTCTGGAAACACCATATATTTT. Encoded protein: CASSLGTGPSSGNTIYF.

This clonotype has only a few counts. V usage is TRBV5-1 and J usage is TRBJ1-2; TRBD1 is a possible D gene (6 bases). The CDR3 runs 14 residues. V gave up 4 bases and J gave up 7 bases, with 17 bases separating them. Per germline, CDR1 SGHRS and CDR2 YFSETQ. Written as DNA, the CDR3 is TGCGCCAGCAGCCCCTCGGGGGGCGCAAGTGGCTACACCTTC. Protein product: CASSPSGGASGYTF. The full variable domain, in which reference TRBV5-1 and TRBJ1-2 provide the parts outside the CDR3, is KAGVTQTPRYLIKTRGQQVTLSCSPISGHRSVSWYQQTPGQGLQFLFEYFSETQRNKGNFPGRFSGRQFSNSRSEMNVSTLELGDSALYLCASSPSGGASGYTFGSGTRLTVV.

The rearrangement joins TRBV5-1 to TRBJ2-1, with D perhaps matching TRBD1 or TRBD2 (5 bases each). The V end was cut by 4 bases, the J end by 3 bases, with 17 bases between. CDR1 and CDR2 (germline): SGHRS, YFSETQ. This CDR3 spans 16 amino acids. The CDR3 DNA reads as TGCGCCAGCAGCCCAGTGGGGACCTTACTCTACAATGAGCAGTTCTTC. It is translated as CASSPVGTLLYNEQFF.